This TCR beta chain stems from a study of monozygotic twins with inflammatory bowel disease. Findings and caveats of the study: Especially with disease activity, IBD patients had fewer clonotypes in common with others than healthy twins did.

A remark on this clonotype: No antigen is known for it.

TCRdb re-called the 5' RACE reads and shows each CDR3 protein once, DNA omitted. The sample has 110,000 or so distinct CDR3 sequences. The CDR3 contains 17 residues. Germline CDR1 and CDR2: DFQATT and SNEGSKA (reference sequence). Sequencing was performed on blood. The V gene is TRBV20-1, the J gene TRBJ2-1. The clonotype comes from a human donor with ulcerative colitis or Crohn's disease, or a healthy co-twin of an affected twin (not recorded which). CDR3 amino acids: CSARGPLRREPYNEQFF.